The sequence of this T cell receptor (beta chain) was determined in a study of cytomegalovirus exposure and HLA in healthy donors. Study-level points and caveats: According to reports, the classifier identified cytomegalovirus status with high specificity and sensitivity.

A remark on this clone: The antigen is not known.

Generated by immunoSEQ multiplex PCR, the TCRdb table keeps only in-frame clones and is missing some. The sample includes 90,000 to 150,000 clones, over 75% seen only once; the top ten take under 2.5%. Sequencing was done on a sample of PBMCs. This receptor was obtained from a woman aged 30 to 39 in good health and CMV-seronegative.

This CDR3 reads CASSVGAAGSGNTIYF. CDR3 in DNA: TGTGCCAGCAGCGTAGGTGCAGCAGGCTCTGGAAACACCATATATTTT. The V call is TRBV9, the J call TRBJ1-3, with D unresolved. CDR3 length equals 16 residues. Germline CDR1 SGDLS, CDR2 YYNGEE. V was trimmed by 0 bases and J by 0 bases, leaving 10 bases between them.